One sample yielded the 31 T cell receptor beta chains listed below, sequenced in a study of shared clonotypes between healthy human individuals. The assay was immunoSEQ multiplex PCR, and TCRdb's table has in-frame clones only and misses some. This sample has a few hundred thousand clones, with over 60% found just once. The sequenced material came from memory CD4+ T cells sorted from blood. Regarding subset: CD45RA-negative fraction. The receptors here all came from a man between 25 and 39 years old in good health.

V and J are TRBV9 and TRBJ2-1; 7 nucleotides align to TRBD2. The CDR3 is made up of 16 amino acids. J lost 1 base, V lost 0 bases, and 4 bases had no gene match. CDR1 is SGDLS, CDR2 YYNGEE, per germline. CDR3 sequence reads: CASSVVGGMSYNEQFF. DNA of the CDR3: TGTGCCAGCAGCGTAGTGGGGGGGATGTCCTACAATGAGCAGTTCTTC.

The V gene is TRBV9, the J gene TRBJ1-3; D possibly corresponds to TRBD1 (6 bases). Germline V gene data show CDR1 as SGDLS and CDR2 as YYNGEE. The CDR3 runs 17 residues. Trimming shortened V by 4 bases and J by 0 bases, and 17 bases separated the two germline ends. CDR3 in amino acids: CASSSQIGGASGNTIYF. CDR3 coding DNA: TGTGCCAGCAGCTCACAAATTGGGGGGGCCTCTGGAAACACCATATATTTT.

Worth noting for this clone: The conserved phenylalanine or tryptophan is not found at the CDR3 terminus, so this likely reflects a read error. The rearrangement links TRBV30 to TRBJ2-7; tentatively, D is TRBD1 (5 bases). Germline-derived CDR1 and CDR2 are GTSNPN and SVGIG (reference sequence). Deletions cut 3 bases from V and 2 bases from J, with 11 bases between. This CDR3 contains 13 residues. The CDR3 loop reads CAWSDGAAYEQYL. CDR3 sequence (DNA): TGTGCCTGGAGCGATGGGGCGGCCTACGAGCAGTACCTC.

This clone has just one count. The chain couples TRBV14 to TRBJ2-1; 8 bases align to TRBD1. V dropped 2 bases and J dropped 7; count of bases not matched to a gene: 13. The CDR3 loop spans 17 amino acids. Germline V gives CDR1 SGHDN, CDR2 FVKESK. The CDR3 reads CASSQQMGQAYKNEQFF. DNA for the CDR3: TGTGCCAGCAGCCAACAAATGGGACAGGCCTACAAAAATGAGCAGTTCTTC.

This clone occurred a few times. The CDR3 region has the DNA TGTGCCAGCAGCCGCGGGAGTACTTACAATGAGCAGTTCTTC. Translating gives CASSRGSTYNEQFF. The rearrangement joins TRBV5-4 to TRBJ2-1; 7 positions agree with TRBD2. CDR3 length: 14 amino acids. The V gene end was trimmed by 4 bases and the J gene end by 4 bases; junction bases not matched to a gene: 5. Germline V gives CDR1 SGHNT, CDR2 YYREEE (reference sequence).

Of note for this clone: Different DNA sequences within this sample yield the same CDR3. CDR3 in amino acids: CASSRDRGLYEQYF. The CDR3 DNA follows: TGCGCCAGCAGCCGGGACAGGGGACTCTACGAGCAGTACTTC. The chain couples TRBV4-3 to TRBJ2-7; 10 nucleotides match TRBD1. The CDR3 consists of 14 residues. In germline, CDR1 is LGHNA, CDR2 YSLEER. The junction had 3 bases not matched to a gene; V was cut back by 4 bases and J by 3 bases.

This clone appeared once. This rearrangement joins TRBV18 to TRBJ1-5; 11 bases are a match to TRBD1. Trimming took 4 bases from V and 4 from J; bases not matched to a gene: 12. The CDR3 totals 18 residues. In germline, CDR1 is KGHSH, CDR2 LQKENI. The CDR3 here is CASSRGQGGSRGNQPQHF. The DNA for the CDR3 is TGTGCCAGCTCACGGGGACAGGGGGGCTCCAGAGGGAATCAGCCCCAGCATTTT. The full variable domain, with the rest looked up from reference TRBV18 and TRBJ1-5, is NAGVMQNPRHLVRRRGQEARLRCSPMKGHSHVYWYRQLPEEGLKFMVYLQKENIIDESGMPKERFSAEFPKEGPSILRIQQVVRGDSAAYFCASSRGQGGSRGNQPQHFGDGTRLSIL.

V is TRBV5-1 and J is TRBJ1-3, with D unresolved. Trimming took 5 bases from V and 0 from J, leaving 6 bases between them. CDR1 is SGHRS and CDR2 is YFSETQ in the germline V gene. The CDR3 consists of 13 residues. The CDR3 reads CASSWDSGNTIYF. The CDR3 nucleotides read TGCGCCAGCAGTTGGGACTCTGGAAACACCATATATTTT.

CDR3 DNA: TGTGCCAGCAGCCCCGGGGTAGGACAAAAACTGTTTTTT. This translates into CASSPGVGQKLFF. The chain is built from TRBV11-2 and TRBJ1-4; no reliable D call. Germline V lookup: CDR1 SGHAT, CDR2 FQNNGV. V was pared by 5 bases and J by 9 bases, with 13 bases between. There are 13 residues in the CDR3.

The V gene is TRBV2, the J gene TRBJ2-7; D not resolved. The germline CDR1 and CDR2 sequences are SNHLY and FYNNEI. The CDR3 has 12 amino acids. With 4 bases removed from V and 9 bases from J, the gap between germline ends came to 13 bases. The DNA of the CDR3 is TGTGCCAGCAGTGGGGTTGGCCGAGGGCAGTACTTC. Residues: CASSGVGRGQYF.

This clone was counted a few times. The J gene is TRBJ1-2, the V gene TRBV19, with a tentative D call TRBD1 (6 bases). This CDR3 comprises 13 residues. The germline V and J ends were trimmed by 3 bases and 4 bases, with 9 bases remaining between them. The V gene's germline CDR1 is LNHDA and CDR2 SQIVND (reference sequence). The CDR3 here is CASSMDSAYGYTF. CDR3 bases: TGTGCCAGTAGTATGGACAGCGCCTATGGCTACACCTTC.

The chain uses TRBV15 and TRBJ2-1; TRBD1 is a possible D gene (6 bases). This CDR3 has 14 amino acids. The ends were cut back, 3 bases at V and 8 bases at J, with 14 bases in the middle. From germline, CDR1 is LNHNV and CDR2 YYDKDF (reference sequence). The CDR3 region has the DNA TGTGCCACCAGCAGCCGCGACAGGTCTCATGAGCAGTTCTTC. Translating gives CATSSRDRSHEQFF.

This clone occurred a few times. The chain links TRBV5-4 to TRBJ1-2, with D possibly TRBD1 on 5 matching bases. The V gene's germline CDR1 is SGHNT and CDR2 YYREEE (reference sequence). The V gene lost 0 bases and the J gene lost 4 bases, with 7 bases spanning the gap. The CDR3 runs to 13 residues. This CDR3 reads CASSLGGTYGYTF. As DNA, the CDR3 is TGTGCCAGCAGCTTGGGAGGGACCTATGGCTACACCTTC.

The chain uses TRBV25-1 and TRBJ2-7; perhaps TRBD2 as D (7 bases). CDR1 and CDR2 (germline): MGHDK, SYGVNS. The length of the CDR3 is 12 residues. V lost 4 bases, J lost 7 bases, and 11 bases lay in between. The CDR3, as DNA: TGTGCCAGCAGTGGGGGGGGGCAAGAGCAGTACTTC. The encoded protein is CASSGGGQEQYF.

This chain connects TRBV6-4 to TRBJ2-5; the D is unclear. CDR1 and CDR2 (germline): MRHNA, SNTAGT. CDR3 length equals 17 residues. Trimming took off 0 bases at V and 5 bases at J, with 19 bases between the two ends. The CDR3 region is CASSDSTLPRLSETQYF. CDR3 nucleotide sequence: TGTGCCAGCAGTGACTCGACCCTTCCTAGGCTCTCCGAGACCCAGTACTTC.

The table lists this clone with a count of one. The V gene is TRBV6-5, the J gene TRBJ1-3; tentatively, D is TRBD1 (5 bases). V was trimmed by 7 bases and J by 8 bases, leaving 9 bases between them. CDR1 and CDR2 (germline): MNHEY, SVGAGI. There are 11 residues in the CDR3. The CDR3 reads CASTQGDTIYF. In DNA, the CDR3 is TGTGCCAGCACCCAAGGGGACACCATATATTTT.

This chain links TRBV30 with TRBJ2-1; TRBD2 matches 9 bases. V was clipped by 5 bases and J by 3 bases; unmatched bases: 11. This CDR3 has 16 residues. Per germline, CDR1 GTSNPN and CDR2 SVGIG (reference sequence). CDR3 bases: TGTGCCTGGTTCCTTAGGGCTAGCGGGATCTACAATGAGCAGTTCTTC. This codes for CAWFLRASGIYNEQFF.

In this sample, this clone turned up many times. Here the CDR3 DNA reads TGCGCCAGCCCTATTTCTCGAAAGACCCAGTACTTC. It is translated as CASPISRKTQYF. The V gene is TRBV5-1, the J gene TRBJ2-5; no clear D gene. The ends were cut back, 7 bases at V and 6 bases at J, with 13 bases in the middle. The CDR3 totals 12 residues. From germline, CDR1 is SGHRS and CDR2 YFSETQ.

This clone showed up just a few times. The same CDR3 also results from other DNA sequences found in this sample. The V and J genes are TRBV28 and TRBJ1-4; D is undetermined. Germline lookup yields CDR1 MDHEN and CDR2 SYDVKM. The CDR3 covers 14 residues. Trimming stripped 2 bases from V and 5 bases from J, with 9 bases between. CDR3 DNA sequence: TGTGCCAGCAGTTTAGCGGGGATCAATGAAAAACTGTTTTTT. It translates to CASSLAGINEKLFF.

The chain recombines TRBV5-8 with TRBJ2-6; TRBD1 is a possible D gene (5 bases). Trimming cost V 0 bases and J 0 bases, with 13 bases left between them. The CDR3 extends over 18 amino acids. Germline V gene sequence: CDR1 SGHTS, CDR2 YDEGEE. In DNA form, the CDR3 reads TGTGCCAGCAGCTTGGTAAAAGGGGTATACTCTGGGGCCAACGTCCTGACTTTC. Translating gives CASSLVKGVYSGANVLTF.

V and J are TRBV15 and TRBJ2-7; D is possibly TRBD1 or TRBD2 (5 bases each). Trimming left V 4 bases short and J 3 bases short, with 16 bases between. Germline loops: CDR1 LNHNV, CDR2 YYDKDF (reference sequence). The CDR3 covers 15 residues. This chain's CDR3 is CATSTFGGARYEQYF. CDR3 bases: TGTGCCACCAGCACTTTTGGGGGTGCCCGCTACGAGCAGTACTTC.

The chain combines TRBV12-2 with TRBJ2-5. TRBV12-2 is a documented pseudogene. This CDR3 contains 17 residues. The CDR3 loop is CASRSILEGRSVETQYF. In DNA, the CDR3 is TGTGCAAGTCGCTCTATCCTTGAGGGGCGCTCCGTGGAGACCCAGTACTTC.

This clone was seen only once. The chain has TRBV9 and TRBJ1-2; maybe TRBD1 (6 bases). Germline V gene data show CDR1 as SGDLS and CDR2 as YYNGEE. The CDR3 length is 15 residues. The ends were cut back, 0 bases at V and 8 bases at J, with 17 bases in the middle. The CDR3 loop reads CASSVAPLNREGYTF. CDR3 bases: TGTGCCAGCAGCGTAGCCCCACTCAACAGGGAAGGCTACACCTTC.

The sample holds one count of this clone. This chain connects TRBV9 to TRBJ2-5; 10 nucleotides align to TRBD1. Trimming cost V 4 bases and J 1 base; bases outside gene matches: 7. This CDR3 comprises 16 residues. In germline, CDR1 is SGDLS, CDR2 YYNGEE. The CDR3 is CASSPRTGGVQETQYF. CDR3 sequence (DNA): TGTGCCAGCAGCCCCCGGACAGGGGGGGTCCAAGAGACCCAGTACTTC.

The DNA of the CDR3 is TGCGCCAGCAGCCAAGGGGCCCTTAGTAATGAGCAGTTCTTC. This codes for CASSQGALSNEQFF. The chain uses TRBV4-3 and TRBJ2-1; no firm D call. The CDR3 is made up of 14 amino acids. V lost 1 base, J lost 7 bases, and 11 bases lay in between. Germline values: CDR1 LGHNA, CDR2 YSLEER.

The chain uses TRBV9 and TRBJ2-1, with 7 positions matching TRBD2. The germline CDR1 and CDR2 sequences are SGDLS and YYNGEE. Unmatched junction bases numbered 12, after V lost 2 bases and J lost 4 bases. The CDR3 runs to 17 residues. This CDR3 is CASSVSGGGNGYNEQFF. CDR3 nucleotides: TGTGCCAGCAGCGTGTCTGGGGGAGGGAATGGATACAATGAGCAGTTCTTC.

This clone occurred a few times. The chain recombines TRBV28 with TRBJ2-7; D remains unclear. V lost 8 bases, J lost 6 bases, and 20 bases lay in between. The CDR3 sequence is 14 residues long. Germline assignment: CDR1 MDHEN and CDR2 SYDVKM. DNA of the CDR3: TGTGCCAGCCGTACGAGCCCAATTGAGGCCGAGCAGTACTTC. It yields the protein CASRTSPIEAEQYF.

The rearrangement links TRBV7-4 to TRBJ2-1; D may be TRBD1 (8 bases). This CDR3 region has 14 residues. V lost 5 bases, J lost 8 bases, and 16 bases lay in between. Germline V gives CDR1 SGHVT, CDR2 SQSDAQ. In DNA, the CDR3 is TGTGCCAGCAGCACGTACAGGGGGGGCTATGAGCAGTTCTTC. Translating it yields CASSTYRGGYEQFF.

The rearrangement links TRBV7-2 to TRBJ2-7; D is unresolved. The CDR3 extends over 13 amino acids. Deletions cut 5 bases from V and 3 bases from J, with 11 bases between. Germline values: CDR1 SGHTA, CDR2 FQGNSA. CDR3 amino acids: CASSPKRVYEQYF. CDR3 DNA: TGTGCCAGCAGCCCGAAAAGGGTCTACGAGCAGTACTTC.

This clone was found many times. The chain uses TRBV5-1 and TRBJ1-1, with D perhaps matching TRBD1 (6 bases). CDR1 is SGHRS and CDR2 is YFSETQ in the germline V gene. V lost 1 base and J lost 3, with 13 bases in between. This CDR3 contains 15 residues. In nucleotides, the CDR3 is TGCGCCAGCAGCTTGACAGGGTGGGCCGACACTGAAGCTTTCTTT. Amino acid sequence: CASSLTGWADTEAFF.

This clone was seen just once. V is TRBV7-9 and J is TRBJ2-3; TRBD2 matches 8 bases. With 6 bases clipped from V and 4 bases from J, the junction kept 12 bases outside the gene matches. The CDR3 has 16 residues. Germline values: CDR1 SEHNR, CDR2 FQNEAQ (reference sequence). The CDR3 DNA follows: TGTGCCAGCAGTTTTAGCGGAGGAGCGGGAGCAGATACGCAGTATTTT. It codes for CASSFSGGAGADTQYF.